One TCR beta chain is described in this entry. Germline CDR1 is SGHVS and CDR2 is FNYEAQ. The CDR3 has 15 residues. Trimming cost V 0 bases and J 3 bases, with 12 bases left between them. Per the original data handling: The assay estimated nucleated cells by amplifying reference gene primers. TCRdb keeps only in-frame clones here, not all; method: immunoSEQ multiplex PCR. Clone size and the V and J calls come from that table; the DNA yielded D and trimming. This sample yields about 55,000 clones, of which almost 85% are seen a single time; 10% to 15% belongs to the top ten. The data were taken from a study of blood T cell repertoires in COVID-19. Overall study context: Both acute and convalescent COVID-19 samples were obtained from the United States, Italy and Spain. T cells, B-cell-depleted T cells, or PBMCs supplied cDNA or gDNA.

The chain employs TRBV7-6 and TRBJ2-7, with a possible D match to TRBD2 (6 bases). The receptor was isolated from a human donor in a cohort sampled during active COVID-19. Sequenced input: peripheral blood. The CDR3 protein is CASSLAPTEGYEQYF. The CDR3 bases are TGTGCCAGCAGCTTAGCGCCGACGGAGGGCTACGAGCAGTACTTC.